One and the same sample provided the 9 T cell receptor beta chains below, sequenced in a study of blood T cell repertoires in COVID-19. Sequencing used immunoSEQ multiplex PCR; TCRdb keeps in-frame clones, though not all of them. The data contain over 75,000 clones, around 80% of them singletons. Specimen: peripheral blood. Receptor source: a woman aged 80 or over with acute or convalescent COVID-19.

This clone was seen once. The chain links TRBV5-4 to TRBJ2-3; 10 bases fit TRBD1. Germline trimming cut 2 bases from V and 6 bases from J; bases unmatched to any gene: 6. The V gene's germline CDR1 is SGHNT and CDR2 YYREEE (reference sequence). The CDR3 contains 15 residues. The CDR3 coding sequence is TGTGCCAGCAGCTTAGGGACAGGGGAAGGGGATACGCAGTATTTT. Its translation: CASSLGTGEGDTQYF.

The chain has TRBV24-1 and TRBJ1-6; D is possibly TRBD1 (6 bases). The CDR3 covers 19 residues. Germline assignment: CDR1 KGHDR and CDR2 SFDVKD. With 0 bases removed from V and 1 base from J, the gap between germline ends came to 15 bases. CDR3 nucleotides: TGTGCCACCAGTGATTTGCACTCGGACAGAGGGTCCTATAATTCACCCCTCCACTTT. Translating gives CATSDLHSDRGSYNSPLHF.

This clone came up once. V is TRBV7-9 and J is TRBJ2-3; D not resolved. The CDR3 has 14 residues. Trimming left V 1 base short and J 4 bases short, with 9 bases between. The germline CDR1 and CDR2 sequences are SEHNR and FQNEAQ (reference sequence). In DNA form, the CDR3 reads TGTGCCAGCAGCTTAGATCCAGGTTCAGATACGCAGTATTTT. Protein: CASSLDPGSDTQYF.

This chain uses TRBV7-2 with TRBJ2-1, with D maybe TRBD2 (6 bases). CDR3 length equals 15 residues. Between the trimmed V and J ends, which lost 6 bases and 12 bases, there was a span of 24 bases. Germline V lookup: CDR1 SGHTA, CDR2 FQGNSA. For the CDR3, the DNA is TGTGCCAGCAGGGCCGGGAGTAGCTTCCCCTCTTGGCAGTTCTTC. It translates to CASRAGSSFPSWQFF.

The chain uses TRBV7-2 and TRBJ2-4; the match to TRBD1 covers 7 bases. CDR1 and CDR2 (germline): SGHTA, FQGNSA. J was trimmed by 4 bases and V by 5 bases; bases with no gene match: 8. This CDR3 comprises 15 residues. CDR3 sequence reads: CASSPDRRQKNIQYF. In nucleotides, the CDR3 is TGTGCCAGCAGCCCGGACAGGAGACAAAAAAACATTCAGTACTTC.

The chain combines TRBV19 with TRBJ2-2; 8 bases fit TRBD1. The CDR3 has 16 residues. Germline trimming cut 6 bases from V and 5 bases from J; bases unmatched to any gene: 11. Germline CDR1 LNHDA, CDR2 SQIVND (reference sequence). CDR3: CASRQRGQEGTGELFF. CDR3 in DNA: TGTGCCAGTAGACAGAGGGGACAGGAGGGAACCGGGGAGCTGTTTTTT.

The chain employs TRBV2 and TRBJ1-5, with 7 bases matching TRBD1. J gave up 5 bases and V 7 bases, and 8 bases lay outside the gene matches. This CDR3 has 14 residues. Looked up from germline, CDR1 is SNHLY and CDR2 is FYNNEI. CDR3 loop: CASKGQGGDQPQHF. CDR3 DNA sequence: TGTGCCAGCAAGGGTCAGGGGGGAGATCAGCCCCAGCATTTT.

V usage is TRBV4-1 and J usage is TRBJ1-4; TRBD1 might be the D (5 bases). Trimming cost V 4 bases and J 0 bases, with 15 bases left between them. The CDR3 extends over 17 amino acids. Germline loops: CDR1 MGHRA, CDR2 YSYEKL. The chain's CDR3 is CASSRGGGTATNEKLFF. The CDR3 nucleotides read TGCGCCAGCAGCCGGGGCGGGGGGACCGCAACTAATGAAAAACTGTTTTTT.

This chain joins TRBV4-1 and TRBJ2-2, with D maybe TRBD1 (7 bases). CDR1 MGHRA and CDR2 YSYEKL come from the germline V gene. Trimming stripped 0 bases from V and 5 bases from J, with 19 bases between. The CDR3 is 18 residues long. DNA for the CDR3: TGCGCCAGCAGCCAAGACTTACCAGGACAGGCGGGGACCGGGGAGCTGTTTTTT. Its protein is CASSQDLPGQAGTGELFF.